This is a list of T cell receptor beta chains from one sample in a study of blood T cell repertoires in COVID-19. The assay was immunoSEQ multiplex PCR, and TCRdb's table has in-frame clones only and misses some. The table lists just under 250,000 clones, around 86% of them singletons. The specimen was peripheral blood. The receptors originated from a woman aged 25 to 39 who had recovered from COVID-19. CDR3s include the opening cysteine and the closing phenylalanine or tryptophan. A D gene is named only where the DNA matches it firmly. Clone size is given for some rows only: seen once, a few or many times, or a class if the clone is expanded.

V gene	J gene	D gene	clone size	CDR3 protein	CDR3 DNA
TRBV5-6	TRBJ1-5	.	once	CASSLSGLSNQPQHF	TGTGCCAGCAGCTTATCGGGGTTAAGCAATCAGCCCCAGCATTTT
TRBV6-6	TRBJ1-2	TRBD1	.	CASSYTRTGDGYTF	TGTGCCAGCAGTTACACCCGGACAGGGGATGGCTACACCTTC
TRBV11-3	TRBJ2-7	.	once	CASSAEDYEQYF	TGTGCCAGCAGCGCAGAAGACTACGAGCAGTACTTC
TRBV9	TRBJ2-3	.	.	CASSVAAGRTDTQYF	TGTGCCAGCAGCGTAGCCGCAGGGAGGACAGATACGCAGTATTTT
TRBV4-1	TRBJ1-6	TRBD1	.	CASSRRDSYNSPLHF	TGCGCCAGCAGCCGACGGGACAGCTATAATTCACCCCTCCACTTT
TRBV15	TRBJ2-5	.	.	CATSRDLQQETQYF	TGTGCCACCAGCAGAGATCTCCAGCAAGAGACCCAGTACTTC
TRBV5-1	TRBJ2-5	.	.	CASSFTGVQETQYF	TGCGCCAGCAGCTTTACGGGGGTCCAAGAGACCCAGTACTTC
TRBV6-6	TRBJ1-2	.	medium-sized	CASSQGGAFGYGYTF	TGTGCCAGCAGCCAAGGGGGGGCCTTTGGGTATGGCTACACCTTC
TRBV2	TRBJ1-5	.	.	CASSADTSNQPQHF	TGTGCCAGCAGTGCTGACACTAGCAATCAGCCCCAGCATTTT
TRBV12-2	TRBJ2-5	.	.	CASRTKKSGTVKETQYF	TGTGCAAGTCGCACTAAGAAGTCCGGGACAGTCAAGGAGACCCAGTACTTC
TRBV19	TRBJ2-5	TRBD1	.	CASSTDTGGETQYF	TGTGCCAGTAGTACCGATACAGGGGGGGAGACCCAGTACTTC
TRBV5-1	TRBJ2-3	.	.	CASSLEGYRVDTQYF	TGCGCCAGCAGCTTGGAGGGTTACAGGGTGGATACGCAGTATTTT
TRBV15	TRBJ2-7	TRBD1	.	CATSKGQVEEQYF	TGTGCCACCAGCAAGGGACAGGTTGAGGAGCAGTACTTC
TRBV7-9	TRBJ2-3	TRBD2	.	CASSPRGLAGTDTQYF	TGTGCCAGCAGCCCCCGTGGACTAGCGGGGACGGATACGCAGTATTTT
TRBV25-1	TRBJ2-5	.	.	CASSEPRGGLQETQYF	TGTGCCAGCAGTGAACCCCGGGGTGGACTCCAAGAGACCCAGTACTTC
TRBV7-9	TRBJ2-3	.	few	CASTEPFGGRDTQYF	TGTGCCAGCACCGAGCCTTTCGGGGGGCGAGATACGCAGTATTTT
TRBV27	TRBJ1-5	.	once	CASTPPRFSNQPQHF	TGTGCCAGCACCCCCCCCAGGTTTAGCAATCAGCCCCAGCATTTT
TRBV10-3	TRBJ1-2	TRBD1	.	CAIRANPGQGAQADGYTF	TGTGCCATCAGGGCCAATCCGGGACAGGGGGCGCAGGCGGATGGCTACACCTTC
TRBV4-1	TRBJ1-1	.	.	CASSHVTANTEAFF	TGCGCCAGCAGCCATGTTACAGCGAACACTGAAGCTTTCTTT
TRBV10-3	TRBJ2-7	TRBD2	.	CAIRKESGVYEQYF	TGTGCCATCAGGAAGGAAAGCGGGGTTTACGAGCAGTACTTC
TRBV19	TRBJ1-2	.	.	CAPQWGGVNYGYTF	TGTGCCCCTCAGTGGGGAGGGGTTAACTATGGCTACACCTTC
TRBV19	TRBJ2-1	TRBD2	.	CASSNSGGVPLF	TGTGCCAGTAGTAATAGCGGGGGGGTCCCCCTCTTC
TRBV20-1	TRBJ1-2	.	.	CSVHSYYGYTF	TGCAGTGTCCACAGTTACTATGGCTACACCTTC
TRBV4-2	TRBJ1-2	TRBD1	.	CASSSQQGINGYTF	TGTGCCAGCAGCTCCCAACAGGGGATTAATGGCTACACCTTC
TRBV6-2/TRBV6-3	TRBJ1-5	TRBD1	.	CASSSTRDSFDSNQPQHF	TGTGCCAGCAGTTCCACTCGGGACAGTTTCGATAGCAATCAGCCCCAGCATTTT
TRBV4-1	TRBJ1-4	TRBD1	few	CASSQGDRDNEKLFF	TGCGCCAGCAGCCAAGGGGACAGGGATAATGAAAAACTGTTTTTT
TRBV5-6	TRBJ2-1	TRBD1	.	CASLRDRGYNEQFF	TGTGCCAGCCTTCGGGACAGGGGGTACAATGAGCAGTTCTTC
TRBV7-6	TRBJ1-6	TRBD1	.	CASSLGGQGLYSPLHF	TGTGCCAGCAGCTTAGGGGGACAGGGGTTGTATTCACCCCTCCACTTT
TRBV7-6	TRBJ2-7	.	once	CASSLGGTGGLYEQYF	TGTGCCAGCAGCTTAGGGGGGACGGGGGGCCTATACGAGCAGTACTTC
TRBV30	TRBJ1-5	.	.	CAWSRDSNQPQHF	TGTGCCTGGAGCAGGGATAGCAATCAGCCCCAGCATTTT
TRBV7-6	TRBJ2-3	.	.	CASSLVSVADTQYF	TGTGCCAGCAGCTTAGTTTCGGTCGCAGATACGCAGTATTTT
TRBV7-9	TRBJ2-5	.	.	CASSLGHIQETQYF	TGTGCCAGCAGCTTAGGACACATCCAAGAGACCCAGTACTTC
TRBV7-2	TRBJ1-2	TRBD1	.	CASSPGQGANYGYTF	TGTGCCAGCAGCCCCGGACAGGGGGCTAACTATGGCTACACCTTC
TRBV6-4	TRBJ2-1	TRBD2	.	CASSVSGGGNNEQFF	TGTGCCAGCAGTGTGAGCGGGGGCGGAAACAATGAGCAGTTCTTC
TRBV3-1/TRBV3-2	TRBJ2-7	.	.	CASSLIMSGPYEQYF	TGTGCCAGCAGCCTAATTATGAGCGGGCCTTACGAGCAGTACTTC
TRBV5-1	TRBJ1-3	.	.	CASSRTRAPGNTIYF	TGCGCCAGCAGTCGCACCAGGGCGCCTGGAAACACCATATATTTT